This T cell receptor (beta chain) was sequenced for a study of shared clonotypes between healthy human individuals. The CDR3 extends over 12 amino acids. The ends were cut back, 4 bases at V and 10 bases at J, with 13 bases in the middle. Germline V lookup: CDR1 ENHRY, CDR2 SYGVKD. Naive CD8 cells were CD45RO-negative, positively selected for CCR7, excluding terminally differentiated effector memory CD45RA+ cells. As for this clone: What it binds is unknown.

Produced via immunoSEQ multiplex PCR; TCRdb's table is partial and in-frame only. The repertoire holds around 550,000 clones, approximately 96% seen once, with approximately 0.11% in the top ten. Findings and limits, study-wide: Incompleteness in sorted-subset sequencing, despite large depth, was shown by rarefaction. Lower generation probabilities were found for non-shared clonotypes than for those shared by all four donors.

This chain links TRBV10-3 with TRBJ1-2; possibly TRBD1 for D (5 bases). The clonotype was recovered from a woman in her thirties in good health. Sample: naive CD8+ T cells sorted from blood. CDR3 sequence: CAISAPGGDYTF. CDR3 DNA sequence: TGTGCCATCAGTGCCCCCGGGGGAGACTACACCTTC.